This T cell receptor (beta chain) originates from a study of blood T cells in healthy people across ages. The CDR3 totals 13 residues. Germline V lookup: CDR1 DFQATT, CDR2 SNEGSKA (reference sequence). Concerning this clonotype: What it recognizes is unknown.

A J-beta primer mix and a sample-barcoded 5' primer were used in a second PCR of about 6 to 12 cycles. TCRdb recomputed calls from the 5' RACE reads with MiXCR, one row per CDR3 protein. The table shows about 280,000 distinct CDR3 sequences, with around 29% occurring only once. Findings and caveats of the study: The study found more naive CD4+ cells and higher diversity in long-lived than aged donors.

The genes are TRBV20-1 and TRBJ2-3, with D tentatively TRBD1 (5 bases). The clonotype originates from an older woman in good health. Sequencing was carried out using blood. CDR3 protein: CSQKGVGTDTQYF. CDR3 nucleotides: TGCAGCCAAAAAGGGGTGGGCACAGATACGCAGTATTTT.